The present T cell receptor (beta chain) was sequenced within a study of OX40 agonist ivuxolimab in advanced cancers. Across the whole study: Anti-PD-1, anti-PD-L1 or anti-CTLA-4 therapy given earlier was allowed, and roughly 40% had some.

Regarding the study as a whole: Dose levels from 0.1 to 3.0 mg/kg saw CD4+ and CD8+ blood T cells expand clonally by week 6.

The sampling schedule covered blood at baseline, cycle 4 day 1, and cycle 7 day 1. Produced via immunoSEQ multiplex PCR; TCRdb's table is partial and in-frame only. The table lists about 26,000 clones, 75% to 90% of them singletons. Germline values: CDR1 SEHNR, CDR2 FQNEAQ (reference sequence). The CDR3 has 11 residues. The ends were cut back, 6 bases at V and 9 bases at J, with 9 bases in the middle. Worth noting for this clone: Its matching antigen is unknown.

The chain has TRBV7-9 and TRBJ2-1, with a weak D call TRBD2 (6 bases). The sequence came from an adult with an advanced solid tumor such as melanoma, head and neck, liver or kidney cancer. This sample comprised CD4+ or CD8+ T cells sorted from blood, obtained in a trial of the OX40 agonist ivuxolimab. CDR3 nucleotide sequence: TGTGCCAGCAGATCGGGACTTGAGCAGTTCTTC. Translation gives CASRSGLEQFF. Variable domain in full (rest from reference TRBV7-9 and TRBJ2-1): DTGVSQNPRHKITKRGQNVTFRCDPISEHNRLYWYRQTLGQGPEFLTYFQNEAQLEKSRLLSDRFSAERPKGSFSTLEIQRTEQGDSAMYLCASRSGLEQFFGPGTRLTVL.